Following are 29 T cell receptor beta chains from one sample sequenced in a study of primary melanoma T cells and metastatic recurrence. Here immunoSEQ multiplex PCR was the method, and the copy in TCRdb shows in-frame clones only, minus some. The profile covers approximately 230 clones, with 85% appearing a single time and roughly 17% taken by the ten largest. The sample was melanoma tumor tissue. These receptors were taken from a human donor with melanoma.

J is TRBJ2-3 and V is TRBV11-3, with TRBD1 identical over 9 bases. Germline CDR1 and CDR2: SGHNT and YENEEA. Trimming at V came to 4 bases and at J to 3 bases, leaving 5 bases not matched to a gene. The CDR3 covers 15 residues. CDR3 amino acids: CASSSGTGWTDTQYF. CDR3 sequence (DNA): TGTGCCAGCAGCTCCGGGACAGGGTGGACAGATACGCAGTATTTT.

This chain links TRBV19 with TRBJ1-2, with 7 bases matching TRBD1. V lost 6 bases, J lost 4 bases, and 17 bases stayed unmatched. Germline assignment: CDR1 LNHDA and CDR2 SQIVND (reference sequence). The CDR3 is 17 amino acids. CDR3 in amino acids: CASSTRTGVDIGYGYTF. For the CDR3, the DNA is TGTGCCAGTAGCACCCGGACAGGCGTCGACATTGGCTATGGCTACACCTTC.

V gene TRBV11-3 combines with J gene TRBJ2-1; D gene uncertain. CDR1 and CDR2 (germline): SGHNT, YENEEA. The CDR3 extends over 16 amino acids. V was shortened by 5 bases and J by 0 bases, with 14 bases between the two germline ends. Here the CDR3 reads CASSRSSLSSYNEQFF. Written as DNA, the CDR3 is TGTGCCAGCAGCAGATCTTCGTTGAGCTCCTACAATGAGCAGTTCTTC.

This clone has only one observation. The chain couples TRBV11-3 to TRBJ2-1; a possible D gene is TRBD2 (6 bases). Trimming removed 5 bases from V and 0 bases from J, with 14 bases in between. In germline, CDR1 is SGHNT, CDR2 YENEEA. The CDR3 runs to 16 residues. This CDR3 is CASSPMGGISYNEQFF. DNA for the CDR3: TGTGCCAGCAGCCCCATGGGGGGAATCTCCTACAATGAGCAGTTCTTC.

This rearrangement joins TRBV29-1 to TRBJ2-1; TRBD2 is a possible D gene (5 bases). V lost 5 bases, J lost 1 base, and 12 bases lay in between. This CDR3 spans 14 amino acids. Germline-derived CDR1 and CDR2 are SQVTM and ANQGSEA. The CDR3, as DNA: TGCAGCGTTCTGAGCGGATTTTCCTACAATGAGCAGTTCTTC. The encoded protein is CSVLSGFSYNEQFF.

The V call is TRBV18, the J call TRBJ2-3, with D unresolved. The CDR3 spans 12 residues. CDR1 is KGHSH, CDR2 LQKENI, per germline. V lost 3 bases and J 6 bases, leaving 7 bases between the germline ends. CDR3 region: CASSPVSDTQYF. CDR3 DNA sequence: TGTGCCAGCTCACCGGTCTCTGATACGCAGTATTTT. Based on the CDR3 plus reference TRBV18 and TRBJ2-3, the full variable domain is NAGVMQNPRHLVRRRGQEARLRCSPMKGHSHVYWYRQLPEEGLKFMVYLQKENIIDESGMPKERFSAEFPKEGPSILRIQQVVRGDSAAYFCASSPVSDTQYFGPGTRLTVL.

The CDR3 sequence: CATSRDGVAGGSSYEQYF. CDR3 DNA: TGTGCCACCAGCAGAGATGGGGTAGCGGGTGGGAGCTCCTACGAGCAGTACTTC. V usage is TRBV15 and J usage is TRBJ2-7, with 7 bases that match TRBD2. V trimming: 0 bases; J trimming: 0 bases; junction bases outside the gene matches: 11. The length of the CDR3 is 18 residues. Per germline, CDR1 LNHNV and CDR2 YYDKDF (reference sequence).

V and J are TRBV6-8 and TRBJ1-3, with D unclear. The CDR3 extends over 15 amino acids. The V end lost 0 bases, the J end lost 0 bases, and 6 bases lay between the germline ends. CDR1 and CDR2 from the germline V gene are MNHGY and SAAAGT. The CDR3 DNA follows: TGTGCCAGCAGTTACTCAGAGAGCTCTGGAAACACCATATATTTT. It codes for CASSYSESSGNTIYF.

The chain is built from TRBV25-1 and TRBJ2-5, with TRBD2 identical over 7 bases. J was trimmed by 4 bases and V by 0 bases; bases with no gene match: 2. Germline V CDR1 and CDR2: MGHDK, SYGVNS. This CDR3 contains 14 residues. CDR3 nucleotide sequence: TGTGCCAGCAGTGAATACGCGGGAGCAGAGACCCAGTACTTC. Its translation is CASSEYAGAETQYF. Full variable domain (rest looked up from reference TRBV25-1 and TRBJ2-5): EADIYQTPRYLVIGTGKKITLECSQTMGHDKMYWYQQDPGMELHLIHYSYGVNSTEKGDLSSESTVSRIRTEHFPLTLESARPSHTSQYLCASSEYAGAETQYFGPGTRLLVL.

The chain recombines TRBV30 with TRBJ2-4; a weak D match, TRBD2 (5 bases). The length of the CDR3 is 16 residues. Trimming removed 1 base at V and 0 bases at J, with 13 bases between. Germline V gives CDR1 GTSNPN, CDR2 SVGIG (reference sequence). The DNA of the CDR3 is TGTGCCTGGAGTGCCAACCCAGGACTAGCCAAAAACATTCAGTACTTC. Its protein product is CAWSANPGLAKNIQYF.

The chain has TRBV7-2 and TRBJ1-5, with a tentative D call TRBD1 (6 bases). Germline lookup yields CDR1 SGHTA and CDR2 FQGNSA. Trimming removed 3 bases at V and 4 bases at J, with 7 bases between. This CDR3 spans 13 amino acids. CDR3 region: CASSFGQNQPQHF. CDR3 nucleotides: TGTGCCAGCAGCTTTGGACAGAATCAGCCCCAGCATTTT.

The chain employs TRBV11-3 and TRBJ2-1; TRBD2 matches 7 bases. The germline V gene has CDR1 SGHNT and CDR2 YENEEA. The CDR3 is 18 residues long. The junction had 16 bases not matched to a gene; V was cut back by 3 bases and J by 5 bases. The CDR3 here is CASSFYGGRSAGDNEQFF. CDR3 coding DNA: TGTGCCAGCAGCTTTTATGGGGGGAGGTCTGCGGGAGACAATGAGCAGTTCTTC.

The rearrangement joins TRBV19 to TRBJ2-7; 7 nucleotides agree with TRBD1. Germline trimming cut 6 bases from V and 2 bases from J; bases unmatched to any gene: 10. Germline V CDR1 and CDR2: LNHDA, SQIVND (reference sequence). This CDR3 comprises 15 residues. The chain's CDR3 is CASSLTTGWTYEQYF. Here the CDR3 DNA reads TGTGCCAGTAGCCTGACGACAGGGTGGACCTACGAGCAGTACTTC.

A remark on this clone: A read error may produce the germline difference seen at one junction end. CDR3 loop: CASTSGKRYNEQFF. CDR3 coding DNA: TGCGCTAGCACTAGCGGGAAGCGCTACAATGAGCAGTTCTTC. This sequence joins TRBV5-1 and TRBJ2-1; 10 nucleotides agree with TRBD2. This CDR3 spans 14 amino acids. Germline CDR1 is SGHRS and CDR2 is YFSETQ.

The chain employs TRBV11-3 and TRBJ2-5; no clear D. This CDR3 spans 15 amino acids. Germline V gene data show CDR1 as SGHNT and CDR2 as YENEEA. The V end lost 4 bases, the J end lost 1 base, and 13 bases lay between the germline ends. The CDR3 spells CASSSTASSQETQYF. The CDR3 DNA sequence: TGTGCCAGCAGCTCCACGGCAAGCAGCCAAGAGACCCAGTACTTC.

This clone was detected only once. The chain couples TRBV12-5 to TRBJ2-5; D remains unclear. Germline V gives CDR1 LGHNT, CDR2 FRNRAP. CDR3 size: 13 residues. The CDR3 nucleotides are TGTGCCAGTAGTTTTAGGCAGGCGGAGACCCAGTACTTC. As protein: CASSFRQAETQYF.

The rearrangement uses TRBV19 and TRBJ2-5; D not resolved. This CDR3 has 12 residues. CDR1 LNHDA and CDR2 SQIVND come from the germline V gene (reference sequence). Between the trimmed V and J ends, which lost 0 bases and 2 bases, there was a span of 1 base. CDR3 sequence reads: CASSIDQETQYF. As DNA, the CDR3 is TGTGCCAGTAGTATAGATCAAGAGACCCAGTACTTC.

The table lists this clone with a count of one. The genes are TRBV14 and TRBJ2-4; D perhaps matches TRBD2 (6 bases). The germline gives CDR1 SGHDN, CDR2 FVKESK. Trimming removed 3 bases from V and 4 bases from J, with 16 bases in between. The CDR3 extends over 16 amino acids. DNA for the CDR3: TGTGCCAGCAGCCACCACCCGATAGGGACTAAAAACATTCAGTACTTC. Translated, it gives CASSHHPIGTKNIQYF.

J is TRBJ2-3 and V is TRBV6-8; D is perhaps TRBD2 (6 bases). V was cut by 6 bases and J by 5 bases, with 21 bases left in between. The CDR3 has 16 residues. The germline V gene has CDR1 MNHGY and CDR2 SAAAGT. CDR3 residues: CASSHGASERVDTQYF. For the CDR3, the DNA is TGTGCCAGCAGCCACGGGGCTAGCGAGAGGGTAGATACGCAGTATTTT.

The chain couples TRBV1 to TRBJ2-5. TRBV1 is recorded as a pseudogene. This CDR3 region has 15 residues. The CDR3 DNA reads as TGCGCCAGCAGCCAAGATCGGGGCACCGCAGAGACCCAGTACTTC. This codes for CASSQDRGTAETQYF.

This chain links TRBV7-5 with TRBJ1-4; the table names TRBD1, a call not compared with the DNA. TRBV7-5 is given as a pseudogene. CDR3 length equals 16 residues. As DNA, the CDR3 is TGTGCCAGCAGCGAAGGACAGGGGGCGCCTAATGAAAAACTGTTTTTT. Translated, it gives CASSEGQGAPNEKLFF.

This sequence joins TRBV19 and TRBJ2-5, with 7 bases identical to TRBD2. The CDR3 is made up of 15 amino acids. CDR1 LNHDA and CDR2 SQIVND come from the germline V gene (reference sequence). Unmatched junction bases numbered 13, after V lost 7 bases and J lost 5 bases. The CDR3 sequence: CASNSFRGSGETQYF. The DNA of the CDR3 is TGTGCCAGTAACTCTTTCCGCGGGAGCGGGGAGACCCAGTACTTC.

This clone was recorded a few times. This rearrangement joins TRBV11-3 to TRBJ2-3; possibly TRBD2 for D (5 bases). This CDR3 has 17 residues. Germline V gene lookup returns CDR1 SGHNT and CDR2 YENEEA. V dropped 5 bases and J dropped 5 bases, with 23 bases sitting between them. The CDR3 loop is CASSVTTPLGLGDTQYF. The CDR3 DNA reads as TGTGCCAGCAGCGTGACTACCCCACTCGGACTTGGAGATACGCAGTATTTT.

V is TRBV15 and J is TRBJ2-1; no clear D gene. Trimming removed 0 bases from V and 8 bases from J, with 11 bases in between. CDR1 is LNHNV, CDR2 YYDKDF, per germline (reference sequence). This CDR3 has 14 amino acids. The CDR3 loop reads CATSRERFFHEQFF. In nucleotides, the CDR3 is TGTGCCACCAGCAGAGAGAGGTTCTTCCATGAGCAGTTCTTC.

This CDR3 reads CASSPTSIDEQFF. The DNA of the CDR3 is TGTGCCAGCTCACCTACTAGCATCGATGAGCAGTTCTTC. This chain joins TRBV18 and TRBJ2-1; weak D call: TRBD2 (6 bases). With 3 bases removed from V and 8 bases from J, the gap between germline ends came to 11 bases. The CDR3 contains 13 residues. Germline V gene data show CDR1 as KGHSH and CDR2 as LQKENI.

V is TRBV6-8 and J is TRBJ2-7; D might be TRBD1 (5 bases). Germline lookup yields CDR1 MNHGY and CDR2 SAAAGT. The CDR3 contains 17 residues. V lost 6 bases, J lost 4 bases, and 25 bases lay in between. DNA for the CDR3: TGTGCCAGCAGCAACACTCAGGGTGGCTTGAGATCATACGAGCAGTACTTC. This codes for CASSNTQGGLRSYEQYF.

The rearrangement links TRBV11-3 to TRBJ2-3, with a tentative D call TRBD2 (6 bases). Germline-derived CDR1 and CDR2 are SGHNT and YENEEA. The CDR3 length is 16 residues. V lost 0 bases and J 3 bases, leaving 13 bases between the germline ends. DNA for the CDR3: TGTGCCAGCAGCTTAGACGGACGGGGGAGAACAGATACGCAGTATTTT. This encodes CASSLDGRGRTDTQYF.

The chain employs TRBV5-1 and TRBJ2-3, with TRBD2 matching 11 bases. The CDR3 is made up of 15 amino acids. CDR1 is SGHRS, CDR2 YFSETQ, per germline. With V trimmed by 4 bases and J by 0 bases, 1 base remained unmatched. The CDR3 loop reads CASSRTSGSTDTQYF. In DNA, the CDR3 is TGCGCCAGCAGCCGGACTAGCGGGAGCACAGATACGCAGTATTTT.

The chain joins TRBV11-3 to TRBJ2-5, with 13 nucleotides matching TRBD2. The CDR3 has 17 residues. V dropped 5 bases and J dropped 5; count of bases not matched to a gene: 11. Germline CDR1 is SGHNT and CDR2 is YENEEA. CDR3 nucleotide sequence: TGTGCCAGCAGCCCCCGGACTAGCGGGAGCGAGGCGGAGACCCAGTACTTC. It codes for CASSPRTSGSEAETQYF.